These 9 T cell receptor beta chains were all obtained from the same sample, sequenced in a study of Graves' ophthalmopathy and Graves' hyperthyroidism. The authors amplified TCR beta CDR3 regions from RNA transcripts. In the first round, RT-PCR was carried out with HTBI primers, and a multiplex PCR formed the second round. TCRdb fed the multiplex PCR reads into MiXCR, producing one record per CDR3 protein. The table includes about 740,000 distinct CDR3 sequences, 40% detected once. Sequencing was done on a sample of peripheral blood. The receptors were sampled from an adult man with Graves' ophthalmopathy.

This clonotype was found a few times. In nucleotides, the CDR3 is TGTGCCAGCAGGGCCGGGACAGGGGGAAAAGAGACCCAGTACTTC. Protein product: CASRAGTGGKETQYF. This chain links TRBV7-9 with TRBJ2-5; 11 bases are shared with TRBD1. The CDR3 is 15 residues long. J gave up 3 bases and V 6 bases, and 6 bases lay outside the gene matches. CDR1 and CDR2 (germline): SEHNR, FQNEAQ (reference sequence).

The chain links TRBV24-1 to TRBJ1-5, with unresolved D. V dropped 4 bases and J dropped 11 bases, with 23 bases sitting between them. CDR1 KGHDR and CDR2 SFDVKD come from the germline V gene. CDR3 size: 16 residues. The DNA of the CDR3 is TGTGCCACCAGTGACCCACTAGCGGGAGGAGGAGAGACCCAGCATTTT. Translated, it gives CATSDPLAGGGETQHF.

This clonotype was seen repeatedly, ten times or more. This chain joins TRBV5-4 and TRBJ2-5, with 9 bases that match TRBD1. The CDR3 contains 14 residues. Germline values: CDR1 SGHNT, CDR2 YYREEE (reference sequence). Unmatched junction bases numbered 5, after V lost 4 bases and J lost 4 bases. The CDR3 nucleotides read TGTGCCAGCAGCAGGGAGGGACAGGGAGAGACCCAGTACTTC. Amino acid sequence: CASSREGQGETQYF.

The sample holds one count of this clonotype. V usage is TRBV10-3 and J usage is TRBJ1-6; 8 nucleotides match TRBD1. Looked up from germline, CDR1 is ENHRY and CDR2 is SYGVKD. This CDR3 has 14 residues. The ends lost 3 bases at V and 11 bases at J; junction bases unmatched: 6. CDR3 residues: CAISEGQGGTPLHF. DNA for the CDR3: TGTGCCATCAGTGAAGGACAGGGAGGCACACCCCTCCACTTT.

The chain carries TRBV20-1 and TRBJ1-5; D is unresolved. Per the germline V gene, CDR1 is DFQATT and CDR2 is SNEGSKA (reference sequence). V was shortened by 2 bases and J by 4 bases, with 6 bases between the two germline ends. The CDR3 extends over 12 amino acids. CDR3 DNA sequence: TGCAGTGCTAGATCACAGAATCAGCCCCAGCATTTT. This gives the protein CSARSQNQPQHF.

There are many counts of this clonotype. This chain joins TRBV13 and TRBJ1-4; D gene ambiguous. The germline V gene has CDR1 PRHDT and CDR2 FYEKMQ (reference sequence). This CDR3 has 14 residues. V was shortened by 3 bases and J by 3 bases, with 8 bases between the two germline ends. This CDR3 is CASSFARSNEKLFF. DNA for the CDR3: TGTGCCAGCAGCTTTGCCCGTTCTAATGAAAAACTGTTTTTT.

The chain joins TRBV15 to TRBJ2-5; TRBD2 agrees at 7 bases. The CDR3 runs 21 residues. The germline V gene encodes CDR1 LNHNV and CDR2 YYDKDF (reference sequence). With V trimmed by 4 bases and J by 1 base, 24 bases remained unmatched. The CDR3 sequence: CATSKLGRGLESSGPQETQYF. In nucleotides, the CDR3 is TGTGCCACCAGCAAACTCGGGCGGGGTCTTGAGTCTAGCGGACCCCAAGAGACCCAGTACTTC.

This clonotype was seen more than once but under ten times. V gene TRBV7-9 combines with J gene TRBJ1-3, with a tentative D call TRBD1 (5 bases). The CDR3 has 17 residues. Germline values: CDR1 SEHNR, CDR2 FQNEAQ (reference sequence). Trimming cost V 0 bases and J 0 bases, with 12 bases left between them. The CDR3 nucleotides read TGTGCCAGCAGCTTAGCGCCGGGGCGGACCTCTGGAAACACCATATATTTT. Amino acids: CASSLAPGRTSGNTIYF.

The chain carries TRBV4-2 and TRBJ2-7; D remains ambiguous. V dropped 4 bases and J dropped 6 bases, with 22 bases sitting between them. The germline V gene has CDR1 LGHNA and CDR2 YNFKEQ. This CDR3 contains 16 residues. The CDR3 DNA is TGTGCCAGCAGCCTAGGGCTTGTAGAGACGTTAGGCGAGCAGTACTTC. As protein: CASSLGLVETLGEQYF.